This is a list of T cell receptor beta chains from one sample in a study of blood T cells in healthy people across ages. In TCRdb, the 5' RACE reads were re-called with MiXCR into one record per CDR3 protein. The sample lists some 1.8 million distinct CDR3 sequences, about 39% occurring once. The sequencing sample was made of blood. These receptors originate from a human donor in good health. Each CDR3 is given with its conserved first and last residue. D genes are given only for firm matches. A row's size may be missing; if present it is once, few, many or a size class.

CDR3,DNA,J,size,D,V
CSARADRVDGYTF,TGCAGTGCTAGGGCGGACAGGGTGGACGGCTACACCTTC,TRBJ1-2,few,TRBD1,TRBV20-1
CVISGGRGGLEQYF,TGTGTCATCAGTGGAGGGCGAGGTGGGCTCGAGCAGTACTTC,TRBJ2-7,NA,NA,TRBV10-3
CSAHPLVAGPSYNEQYF,TGCAGTGCTCATCCTTTGGTAGCGGGACCATCCTACAATGAGCAGTACTTC,TRBJ2-7,NA,TRBD2,TRBV20-1
CASSQDGRWQPQHF,TGTGCCAGCAGCCAAGACGGTCGGTGGCAGCCCCAGCATTTT,TRBJ1-5,NA,NA,TRBV4-2
CASSDSLTSPEAFF,TGTGCCAGCAGTGATTCCTTGACCAGCCCTGAAGCTTTCTTT,TRBJ1-1,NA,NA,TRBV2
CASSQTISGGADTETQYF,TGTGCCAGCAGCCAAACGATTAGCGGGGGGGCCGACACAGAGACCCAGTACTTC,TRBJ2-5,NA,TRBD2,TRBV7-8
CASGLGTEGKNEKLFF,TGTGCCAGCGGCTTAGGTACTGAGGGGAAGAATGAAAAACTGTTTTTT,TRBJ1-4,once,NA,TRBV7-6
CASSPGREDIQYF,TGTGCCAGCAGCCCGGGCCGAGAAGACATTCAGTACTTC,TRBJ2-4,NA,NA,TRBV27
CASSNQRQGPVTEAFF,TGTGCCAGCAGCAACCAACGACAGGGTCCGGTCACTGAAGCTTTCTTT,TRBJ1-1,few,TRBD1,TRBV11-3
CATSDPYRAPRDEQFF,TGTGCCACCAGTGACCCATACAGGGCTCCTAGGGATGAGCAGTTCTTC,TRBJ2-1,NA,NA,TRBV24-1
CASSFGPGNQPQHF,TGCGCCAGCAGCTTTGGGCCAGGGAATCAGCCCCAGCATTTT,TRBJ1-5,NA,NA,TRBV12-3/TRBV12-4
CASSYNIGRALNTGELFF,TGTGCCAGCAGTTACAATATAGGGCGGGCTTTAAACACCGGGGAGCTGTTTTTT,TRBJ2-2,NA,NA,TRBV6-5
CSVRSSSYEQYF,TGCAGTGTGAGGTCGAGCTCCTACGAGCAGTACTTC,TRBJ2-7,few,NA,TRBV20-1
CASSESRSATTQGRLYEQYF,TGCGCCAGCAGTGAGTCGCGGTCTGCTACTACACAGGGACGACTCTACGAGCAGTACTTC,TRBJ2-7,NA,NA,TRBV10-2
CASSLEGQGSIQYF,TGCGCCAGCAGCTTGGAGGGACAGGGATCCATTCAGTACTTC,TRBJ2-4,NA,TRBD1,TRBV5-1
CASSLKATSSRNEQFF,TGTGCCAGCAGCTTAAAAGCGACTAGCTCCCGCAATGAGCAGTTCTTC,TRBJ2-1,few,TRBD2,TRBV7-6
CASSSQGLLSTDTQYF,TGTGCCAGCAGTTCACAGGGCCTCCTGAGCACAGATACGCAGTATTTT,TRBJ2-3,few,NA,TRBV12-3/TRBV12-4
CASSQGLAAIYEQYF,TGTGCCAGCAGCCAAGGACTAGCGGCCATCTACGAGCAGTACTTC,TRBJ2-7,few,TRBD2,TRBV12-3/TRBV12-4
CASSLVRAKNIQYF,TGTGCCAGCAGCTTAGTCCGGGCCAAAAACATTCAGTACTTC,TRBJ2-4,NA,NA,TRBV7-9
CASSLWDRAEESPLHF,TGTGCCAGCAGCTTGTGGGACAGGGCGGAAGAATCACCCCTCCACTTT,TRBJ1-6,NA,TRBD1,TRBV3-1
CASSQEGTVYNEQFF,TGCGCCAGCAGCCAAGAAGGGACGGTCTACAATGAGCAGTTCTTC,TRBJ2-1,few,NA,TRBV4-1
CASSLSFNQQGTETQYF,TGTGCCAGCAGCTTAAGTTTTAACCAACAGGGAACGGAGACCCAGTACTTC,TRBJ2-5,NA,NA,TRBV7-9
CASSLFGAEAFF,TGTGCCAGCAGCTTGTTCGGGGCTGAAGCTTTCTTT,TRBJ1-1,few,NA,TRBV5-6
CASSVQRSSEQFF,TGTGCCAGCAGCGTTCAGAGATCCAGTGAGCAGTTCTTC,TRBJ2-1,few,NA,TRBV9
CSARDIRGPSPLEQFF,TGCAGTGCTAGAGATATAAGGGGGCCCTCTCCTTTGGAGCAGTTCTTC,TRBJ2-1,NA,TRBD1,TRBV20-1
CAGSPVGSSYEQYF,TGTGCCGGCAGCCCCGTCGGGAGCTCCTACGAGCAGTACTTC,TRBJ2-7,few,NA,TRBV7-9
CASNEGGTEAFF,TGTGCCAGCAACGAGGGTGGGACTGAAGCTTTCTTT,TRBJ1-1,NA,NA,TRBV25-1
CSARDFREGYEQYF,TGCAGTGCTAGAGATTTCAGGGAGGGGTACGAGCAGTACTTC,TRBJ2-7,few,TRBD2,TRBV20-1
CASRTGLNQPHHF,TGTGCCAGCAGAACAGGTTTAAATCAGCCCCACCATTTT,TRBJ1-5,NA,NA,TRBV6-1
CSTQRSGGTEAFF,TGCAGCACCCAAAGGTCTGGGGGCACTGAAGCTTTCTTT,TRBJ1-1,NA,NA,TRBV29-1
CASTFTGFRGNEQFF,TGTGCCAGCACCTTTACAGGGTTTCGCGGGAATGAGCAGTTCTTC,TRBJ2-1,once,NA,TRBV7-2
CASSLDRQWGYTF,TGTGCCAGCAGCTTAGATAGGCAGTGGGGCTACACCTTC,TRBJ1-2,once,NA,TRBV7-2
CATSGRTDLNTEAFF,TGTGCCACCAGCGGGAGGACGGACTTGAACACTGAAGCTTTCTTT,TRBJ1-1,NA,NA,TRBV15
CASSRQTGANVLTF,TGTGCCAGCAGTCGCCAAACTGGGGCCAACGTCCTGACTTTC,TRBJ2-6,many,NA,TRBV6-5
CASSQGSQREGQETQYF,TGTGCCAGCAGCCAGGGGTCCCAGCGGGAGGGCCAAGAGACCCAGTACTTC,TRBJ2-5,NA,TRBD2,TRBV4-2
CSAVKQRAGEQYF,TGCAGCGCTGTTAAACAGAGGGCAGGGGAGCAGTACTTC,TRBJ2-4,once,NA,TRBV29-1
CARSLVAMGQDEQYF,TGCGCCCGCAGCTTGGTAGCTATGGGGCAGGACGAGCAGTACTTC,TRBJ2-7,NA,NA,TRBV5-1
CASRHQASYEQYF,TGTGCCAGCAGGCACCAGGCCTCCTACGAGCAGTACTTC,TRBJ2-7,NA,NA,TRBV6-5
CSVSDREDEQFF,TGCAGCGTTTCGGACAGGGAGGATGAGCAGTTCTTC,TRBJ2-1,NA,TRBD1,TRBV29-1
CASSLVYGGANYGYTF,TGTGCCAGCAGCTTGGTTTATGGCGGAGCTAACTATGGCTACACCTTC,TRBJ1-2,NA,NA,TRBV5-6
CAISDYASREDNEQFF,TGTGCCATCAGTGATTACGCCTCCAGGGAGGACAATGAGCAGTTCTTC,TRBJ2-1,few,NA,TRBV10-3
CASSPSGVSYNEQFF,TGTGCCAGCAGCCCAAGCGGGGTGTCCTACAATGAGCAGTTCTTC,TRBJ2-1,many,TRBD2,TRBV7-2